This TCR beta chain came from a study of T cell responses to AZD1222 COVID-19 vaccine (dated by TCRdb to about 2021). Regarding the complete study: TCR sequencing was performed for 230 to 250 trial participants, of whom 200 to 220 were given two doses of AZD1222 and around 25 were given two doses of MenACWY control vaccine. Trial participants were enrolled by age into subgroups of 18-55, 56-69 and 70-plus years, and around 150, 28 and 57 TCR-sequenced participants, respectively, were included in these subgroups. What the study reported, not specific to this receptor: Because no day 14 peak-response samples were available, repertoires were characterized only after the peak T cell response. Conclusions about previously exposed vaccinees are limited because only six or seven AZD1222 recipients were SARS-CoV-2 seropositive at baseline. The 56-69-year group was small, and its depth increase did not reach significance, likely because of low power. Epitopes outside the regions mutated in the B.1.351 and B.1.1.7 variants were reportedly recognized by nearly half of the unique spike-specific TCRs. Spike-specific TCR breadth and depth rose significantly after two AZD1222 doses compared with day 0 and with MenACWY recipients. Participants were mostly white British and included more females than males, and it was suggested by the authors that clonal diversity may have been underestimated. Vaccine-associated CD4 TCRs spanned the whole spike protein, with dominant responses in regions 160-218 and 743-854.

What this sample's time point label stands for: about 28 days (+/-7) after the second vaccine dose. AZD1222 recipients given second doses at about 4 weeks or at about 12 weeks were pooled, since spike-specific TCR depth and breadth were not found to differ between the two schedules. The vaccinee samples were drawn from two UK trials, COV001 and COV002, one of which was a single-blind randomized controlled phase 2/3 trial testing AZD1222 (ChAdOx1 nCoV-19) in healthy adults. For TCRbeta chain sequencing, PBMC samples from trial participants were taken at day 0 and at day 28 after the second dose. This clone is a singleton in its sample. Its binding antigen is unknown. There are no base qualities to consult, and no much larger clone falls within one base. The CDR3 regions of human TCRbeta chains were analyzed by immunosequencing. The study's processing was this. Repertoire TCRs were matched against a reference library of SARS-CoV-2-specific TCRs generated with the MIRA antigen-specificity platform. Breadth meant the fraction of unique TCRs that were SARS-CoV-2-associated, whereas depth meant the fraction of total T cells that were SARS-CoV-2-associated. Using the MIRA data, each spike-specific TCR was mapped to the spike region that the TCR reacts to and placed in a CD4 or CD8 class. Log10-transformed breadth and depth values were compared by one-way ANOVA with Sidak's multiple comparisons tests. TCRdb obtained this table from immuneACCESS and retained in-frame rearrangements with V and J assigned. These tables miss some clones; where compared with another copy, unresolved V genes account for less than half of the shortfall, and the remainder is unexplained. The V and J calls and clone size come from that table; D and trimming were worked out from the DNA. The sample records just over 90,000 clones, 85% to 90% of which are singletons. The ten largest account for about 2.4% of the sample.

The CDR3 has 13 amino acids, counting the end cysteine and phenylalanine. The CDR3 DNA has 39 bases and is translated from base 1. The germline V gene (reference sequence) yields LGHDT for CDR1 and YNNKEL for CDR2. V is reduced by 1 base and J by 4 bases, leaving a spacing of 7 bases between them. The chain couples TRBV3-1 (or the pseudogene TRBV3-2) to TRBJ1-1, with an unclear D gene assignment. The source is an adult who received the AZD1222 COVID-19 vaccine. The input for sequencing was peripheral blood, taken 28 days after the second AZD1222 dose. The bases are TGTGCCAGCAGCCAAGGCAGGATCACTGAAGCTTTCTTT. Translated, it reads CASSQGRITEAFF.